The TCR beta chain under discussion was sequenced for a study of PD-1 blockade in classical Hodgkin lymphoma (TCRdb year 2020). Looking at the study overall: Nivolumab dosing was 3 mg/kg intravenously every 2 weeks, continuing until either disease progression or unacceptable toxicity. The study used TCR beta sequencing and CyTOF to define a peripheral blood immune signature of response to PD-1 blockade in classical Hodgkin lymphoma.

General study outcomes and caveats: By C4D1, a significant rise was seen in CD4+ TCR diversity but not in CD8+ TCR diversity (p=0.0027 vs p=0.16), and the rise was most apparent among complete responders (p=0.02). Baseline TCR diversity was reported as lower in newly diagnosed patients than in healthy donors, and lower still in relapsed/refractory patients. Trial patients with a complete response had baseline diversity similar to that of newly diagnosed patients, while partial responders and progressors had significantly lower diversity. The study was limited to a single clinical trial cohort, and causes of repertoire differences, possibly disease activity or prior therapy, remained undefined. Lower diversity was seen in patients whose nivolumab began less than 1 year after ASCT, and these patients were left out of later analyses so that immune reconstitution would not confound the results.

The germline V gene encodes CDR1 SGHAT and CDR2 FQDESV (reference sequence). Relative to germline, V is 1 base shorter and J is 1 base shorter, with 15 bases between their ends. The CDR3 runs 17 amino acids, cysteine and phenylalanine included. The retained sequence is limited to the CDR3, 51 bases, with the frame set at the first base. Remarks on this clone: It lacks a known antigen. No quality values exist for individual bases; no much larger clone is one base distant.

Explained via the paper, the time point label denotes: cycle 4 day 1 (C4D1), after more than 5 weeks of nivolumab. Every trial patient had relapsed after autologous stem cell transplantation, and cohorts A, B and C differed in prior brentuximab vedotin exposure. The trial cohort comprised a few dozen patients with relapsed/refractory classical Hodgkin lymphoma whose best overall responses were complete response, partial response or progressive disease. Trial patients were treated with single-agent nivolumab in the multi-cohort phase II CheckMate 205 trial. An independent review committee assessed best overall response using the 2007 International Working Group response criteria. PBMCs from the trial were collected at three points: immediately before nivolumab initiation (C1D1), and during therapy at cycle 2 day 1 and cycle 4 day 1. Peripheral blood was collected in 8 mL Vacutainer Cell Preparation Tubes, from which PBMCs were isolated by centrifugation and then cryopreserved.

Genomic DNA was isolated using the Qiagen DNeasy kit from unsorted PBMCs as well as from negatively selected CD4+ and CD8+ fractions. TCR beta CDR3 regions were subjected to amplification by immunoSEQ multiplex PCR with primers that anneal to V and J segments. A synthetic immune receptor repertoire was used to minimize amplification bias, and any residual bias was removed computationally once sequencing was done. Per the original workflow: Repertoire diversity was quantified as the Shannon entropy index using custom Python scripts. Unsorted, CD4+ and CD8+ repertoires were analyzed separately, except in combined analyses where CD4+ and CD8+ sequences were merged in silico. Clonal expansion was defined as a frequency increase of at least 2-fold after treatment compared with C1D1, and clones undetected at baseline were assigned a pseudocount of 0.5. Clones with 0 or 1 copy at C1D1 were defined as singleton clones, while clones with 2 or more copies were defined as non-singleton clones. Clones expanded in unsorted samples were labelled as CD4+, CD8+ or unknown by matching protein sequences in sorted samples from the same patient. Wilcoxon tests were applied to paired samples to test diversity changes from C1D1 to C4D1. The source is immuneACCESS, and TCRdb retained only in-frame sequences with V and J called. Part of the clones is not carried over; for the studies checked, unresolved V genes explain less than half of this, and the remainder is unexplained. V and J calls plus clone size are reproduced from that table; the DNA served to infer D and trimming. Present in this sample are around 30,000 clones, around 80% of which were seen just once. The ten largest account for roughly 16% of the sample.

The rearrangement combines TRBV11-1 with TRBJ2-3; TRBD2 is perhaps the D gene, given 5 matching bases. This TCR was recovered from a human donor with classical Hodgkin lymphoma. This specimen consisted of peripheral blood mononuclear cells (PBMCs), obtained before the fourth cycle of nivolumab. This receptor has the CDR3 CASSLVQLVKGTDTQYF. The nucleotide sequence is TGTGCCAGCAGCTTAGTCCAACTAGTGAAAGGCACAGATACGCAGTATTTT.